The 32 T cell receptor beta chains below come from one sample, sequenced in a study of T cells in tuberculosis. The data were produced by immunoSEQ multiplex PCR, yet TCRdb's version contains in-frame clones alone and is incomplete. The sample yields roughly 40,000 clones, 95% seen once. Material for sequencing was PBMCs. These TCRs come from a donor between 10 and 35 years old with latent tuberculosis or without tuberculosis infection.

This chain links TRBV4-1 with TRBJ2-2; TRBD2 is a possible D gene (6 bases). The V end was cut by 0 bases, the J end by 5 bases, with 10 bases between. The CDR3 contains 15 residues. Germline V gene data show CDR1 as MGHRA and CDR2 as YSYEKL. CDR3 in amino acids: CASSQDQGRTGELFF. The CDR3 DNA is TGCGCCAGCAGCCAAGATCAAGGGAGGACCGGGGAGCTGTTTTTT.

The V gene is TRBV19, the J gene TRBJ1-5; 9 bases are a match to TRBD1. V trimming: 5 bases; J trimming: 9 bases; junction bases outside the gene matches: 5. CDR3 length: 13 residues. Germline CDR1 LNHDA, CDR2 SQIVND (reference sequence). The CDR3: CASSDRQGVPQHF. The DNA for the CDR3 is TGTGCCAGTAGTGACCGACAGGGGGTGCCCCAGCATTTT. Variable domain in full (rest from reference TRBV19 and TRBJ1-5): DGGITQSPKYLFRKEGQNVTLSCEQNLNHDAMYWYRQDPGQGLRLIYYSQIVNDFQKGDIAEGYSVSREKKESFPLTVTSAQKNPTAFYLCASSDRQGVPQHFGDGTRLSIL.

The CDR3 protein is CASSDRDRLNTEAFF. The DNA for the CDR3 is TGTGCCAGCAGTGATAGGGACAGACTGAACACTGAAGCTTTCTTT. The chain uses TRBV6-1 and TRBJ1-1; 7 positions agree with TRBD1. Unmatched junction bases numbered 4, after V lost 3 bases and J lost 0 bases. The germline V gene has CDR1 MNHNS and CDR2 SASEGT. This CDR3 contains 15 residues.

The V gene is TRBV30, the J gene TRBJ2-3; possibly TRBD2 for D (6 bases). V gave up 2 bases and J gave up 4 bases, with 19 bases separating them. The CDR3 is 16 residues long. Looked up from germline, CDR1 is GTSNPN and CDR2 is SVGIG (reference sequence). In nucleotides, the CDR3 is TGTGCCTGGAGTTTAAAGACTAGTTGGTTCGCAGATACGCAGTATTTT. Translation gives CAWSLKTSWFADTQYF.

The chain employs TRBV9 and TRBJ1-2; 8 bases agree with TRBD1. The CDR3 covers 15 residues. Germline V gene data show CDR1 as SGDLS and CDR2 as YYNGEE. After removal of 3 bases from V and 4 bases from J, the junction contained 8 bases not matched to a gene. The CDR3 protein is CASSATGQAAYGYTF. The CDR3 DNA is TGTGCCAGCAGCGCCACGGGACAGGCCGCCTATGGCTACACCTTC.

V and J are TRBV7-9 and TRBJ2-3; 14 bases fit TRBD2. With 5 bases clipped from V and 0 bases from J, the junction kept 10 bases outside the gene matches. Per germline, CDR1 SEHNR and CDR2 FQNEAQ (reference sequence). CDR3 length: 19 amino acids. The CDR3 is CASSRGTSGGLASTDTQYF. The CDR3, as DNA: TGTGCCAGCAGCCGTGGGACTAGCGGGGGACTAGCTAGCACAGATACGCAGTATTTT.

The chain combines TRBV2 with TRBJ2-2; 10 nucleotides agree with TRBD1. The CDR3 runs to 15 residues. The ends lost 6 bases at V and 4 bases at J; junction bases unmatched: 5. Per germline, CDR1 SNHLY and CDR2 FYNNEI. The CDR3 sequence: CASRRTGGSTGELFF. Written as DNA, the CDR3 is TGTGCCAGCAGACGGACAGGGGGTTCCACCGGGGAGCTGTTTTTT.

V usage is TRBV5-5 and J usage is TRBJ1-2; D gene uncertain. CDR1 SGHKS and CDR2 YYEKEE come from the germline V gene (reference sequence). CDR3 length: 15 amino acids. V was clipped by 0 bases and J by 0 bases, with 9 bases between them. DNA of the CDR3: TGTGCCAGCAGCTTGGCGTCAGGTGCTAACTATGGCTACACCTTC. Protein product: CASSLASGANYGYTF.

The V gene is TRBV5-5, the J gene TRBJ2-7; 7 positions agree with TRBD1. V was clipped by 5 bases and J by 1 base; unmatched bases: 6. The CDR3 contains 14 residues. Germline V gives CDR1 SGHKS, CDR2 YYEKEE (reference sequence). CDR3 region: CASRSTGQSYEQYF. The CDR3, as DNA: TGTGCCAGCAGGTCTACGGGACAGTCCTACGAGCAGTACTTC.

In DNA, the CDR3 is TGTGCCCGGTCGGTGGGTCTCGGGGCAACTAATGAAAAACTGTTTTTT. Its translation: CARSVGLGATNEKLFF. The rearrangement links TRBV30 to TRBJ1-4; D is ambiguous. V lost 8 bases and J 0 bases, leaving 19 bases between the germline ends. The CDR3 runs to 16 residues. Germline V gene lookup returns CDR1 GTSNPN and CDR2 SVGIG (reference sequence). Based on the CDR3 plus reference TRBV30 and TRBJ1-4, the full variable domain is SQTIHQWPATLVQPVGSPLSLECTVEGTSNPNLYWYRQAAGRGLQLLFYSVGIGQISSEVPQNLSASRPQDRQFILSSKKLLLSDSGFYLCARSVGLGATNEKLFFGSGTQLSVL.

The chain recombines TRBV4-2 with TRBJ1-2; 8 bases fit TRBD1. V dropped 0 bases and J dropped 4; count of bases not matched to a gene: 7. This CDR3 region has 16 residues. Germline assignment: CDR1 LGHNA and CDR2 YNFKEQ. The CDR3 nucleotides are TGTGCCAGCAGCCAAGATGGCCAGGGGGCTAGCTATGGCTACACCTTC. Its translation: CASSQDGQGASYGYTF.

The chain links TRBV5-1 to TRBJ2-1; 9 bases match TRBD2. The CDR3 is 17 residues long. V lost 4 bases, J lost 8 bases, and 16 bases stayed unmatched. CDR1 is SGHRS and CDR2 is YFSETQ in the germline V gene. CDR3 bases: TGCGCCAGCAGCGTTTTCAGCGGGGGGATCTCAGTCGATGAGCAGTTCTTC. Its translation is CASSVFSGGISVDEQFF.

The chain is built from TRBV7-2 and TRBJ2-7; D is perhaps TRBD1 (6 bases). Trimming removed 3 bases at V and 6 bases at J, with 6 bases between. Germline values: CDR1 SGHTA, CDR2 FQGNSA. This CDR3 region has 11 residues. The CDR3 region is CASSFRGEQYF. As DNA, the CDR3 is TGTGCCAGCAGCTTCAGGGGCGAGCAGTACTTC.

The chain couples TRBV19 to TRBJ2-3, with TRBD2 matching 10 bases. This CDR3 contains 15 residues. Germline trimming cut 3 bases from V and 6 bases from J; bases unmatched to any gene: 6. CDR1 is LNHDA, CDR2 SQIVND, per germline (reference sequence). The CDR3 region is CASSMPSGGVDTQYF. CDR3 nucleotides: TGTGCCAGTAGTATGCCTAGCGGGGGCGTGGATACGCAGTATTTT. Full variable domain (rest looked up from reference TRBV19 and TRBJ2-3): DGGITQSPKYLFRKEGQNVTLSCEQNLNHDAMYWYRQDPGQGLRLIYYSQIVNDFQKGDIAEGYSVSREKKESFPLTVTSAQKNPTAFYLCASSMPSGGVDTQYFGPGTRLTVL.

The chain combines TRBV18 with TRBJ1-3, with D perhaps TRBD1 (6 bases). CDR3 length: 15 amino acids. The germline V gene has CDR1 KGHSH and CDR2 LQKENI. Trimming took 8 bases from V and 4 from J, leaving 18 bases between them. CDR3: CASLQTGISGNTIYF. Written as DNA, the CDR3 is TGTGCCAGCCTCCAGACAGGCATCTCCGGAAACACCATATATTTT.

The chain combines TRBV6-5 with TRBJ1-6; D gene uncertain. Germline V gene sequence: CDR1 MNHEY, CDR2 SVGAGI. V was cut by 6 bases and J by 7 bases, with 7 bases left in between. The CDR3 is made up of 12 amino acids. The CDR3 DNA follows: TGTGCCAGCAGGGAGGAAAATTCACCCCTCCACTTT. Residues: CASREENSPLHF.

The chain combines TRBV6-5 with TRBJ1-1, with 8 bases matching TRBD1. Trimming cost V 4 bases and J 1 base; bases outside gene matches: 2. This CDR3 region has 14 residues. Germline values: CDR1 MNHEY, CDR2 SVGAGI. CDR3 bases: TGTGCCAGCAGTTGGACAGGGCGGAACACTGAAGCTTTCTTT. Translated: CASSWTGRNTEAFF.

The chain joins TRBV2 to TRBJ2-3, with 10 bases identical to TRBD2. This CDR3 region has 15 residues. The junction had 10 bases not matched to a gene; V was cut back by 6 bases and J by 7 bases. Germline loops: CDR1 SNHLY, CDR2 FYNNEI. CDR3 protein: CASRVLAGVGNTQYF. CDR3 DNA sequence: TGTGCCAGCAGAGTTCTAGCGGGGGTGGGAAATACGCAGTATTTT. Looking up the rest from reference TRBV2 and TRBJ2-3 gives the full variable domain: EPEVTQTPSHQVTQMGQEVILRCVPISNHLYFYWYRQILGQKVEFLVSFYNNEISEKSEIFDDQFSVERPDGSNFTLKIRSTKLEDSAMYFCASRVLAGVGNTQYFGPGTRLTVL.

The gene calls are TRBV9 and TRBJ2-1; 9 bases fit TRBD1. The CDR3 spans 16 residues. Germline V gives CDR1 SGDLS, CDR2 YYNGEE. V lost 2 bases, J lost 5 bases, and 8 bases stayed unmatched. CDR3 in amino acids: CASSVGWTGADNEQFF. The CDR3 coding sequence is TGTGCCAGCAGCGTTGGGTGGACAGGGGCAGACAATGAGCAGTTCTTC. The entire variable domain, with the rest obtained from reference TRBV9 and TRBJ2-1, is as follows: DSGVTQTPKHLITATGQRVTLRCSPRSGDLSVYWYQQSLDQGLQFLIQYYNGEERAKGNILERFSAQQFPDLHSELNLSSLELGDSALYFCASSVGWTGADNEQFFGPGTRLTVL.

In this sample, this clone turned up a few times. The chain links TRBV5-4 to TRBJ2-1; 7 nucleotides line up with TRBD2. The germline gives CDR1 SGHNT, CDR2 YYREEE (reference sequence). V lost 0 bases, J lost 6 bases, and 6 bases stayed unmatched. The length of the CDR3 is 15 residues. The CDR3 loop reads CASSLDAGRGNEQFF. For the CDR3, the DNA is TGTGCCAGCAGCTTGGATGCGGGGAGGGGCAATGAGCAGTTCTTC.

J is TRBJ1-1 and V is TRBV5-1, with TRBD1 identical over 11 bases. In germline, CDR1 is SGHRS, CDR2 YFSETQ. There are 15 residues in the CDR3. V was pared by 0 bases and J by 4 bases, with 2 bases of the junction left unmatched. The CDR3 DNA is TGCGCCAGCAGCTTGGAGGGACAGGGGGGCACTGAAGCTTTCTTT. Residues: CASSLEGQGGTEAFF.

J is TRBJ2-5 and V is TRBV4-1, with 10 bases that match TRBD2. Per germline, CDR1 MGHRA and CDR2 YSYEKL. The trim removed 0 bases at V and 7 bases at J, leaving 8 bases unmatched. The CDR3 spans 16 residues. This CDR3 reads CASSQETSGAPGTQYF. The CDR3 coding sequence is TGCGCCAGCAGCCAAGAAACTAGCGGGGCCCCGGGGACCCAGTACTTC.

This sequence joins TRBV19 and TRBJ1-2; D may be TRBD1 (6 bases). Germline loops: CDR1 LNHDA, CDR2 SQIVND (reference sequence). The CDR3 spans 13 residues. For the CDR3, the DNA is TGTGCGACTATCCCCGGGGGGCGTCATGGCTACACCTTC. Translating it yields CATIPGGRHGYTF. Using reference TRBV19 and TRBJ1-2 for the parts outside the CDR3, the full variable domain is DGGITQSPKYLFRKEGQNVTLSCEQNLNHDAMYWYRQDPGQGLRLIYYSQIVNDFQKGDIAEGYSVSREKKESFPLTVTSAQKNPTAFYLCATIPGGRHGYTFGSGTRLTVV.

This clone appeared once. The CDR3 nucleotides read TGTGCCTGGAGGACAGGCCTAGGTACGCAGTATTTT. This codes for CAWRTGLGTQYF. V is TRBV30 and J is TRBJ2-3; possible D gene TRBD1, 6 bases. Trimming removed 3 bases from V and 8 bases from J, with 12 bases in between. Germline V lookup: CDR1 GTSNPN, CDR2 SVGIG (reference sequence). This CDR3 has 12 residues.

This clone came up once. V is TRBV6-5 and J is TRBJ1-1; D may be TRBD1 (6 bases). V was cut by 2 bases and J by 8 bases, with 21 bases left in between. The CDR3 runs to 16 residues. Germline CDR1 MNHEY, CDR2 SVGAGI. The CDR3: CASSYRTVERSNEAFF. The CDR3 nucleotides read TGTGCCAGCAGTTACCGGACAGTCGAAAGGAGCAACGAAGCTTTCTTT.

This chain connects TRBV27 to TRBJ2-7; 10 positions match TRBD1. Germline CDR1 is MNHEY and CDR2 is SMNVEV (reference sequence). The CDR3 spans 14 residues. V gave up 5 bases and J gave up 2 bases; unmatched junction bases: 3. Here the CDR3 reads CASSPGQGAYEQYF. CDR3 nucleotide sequence: TGTGCCAGCAGTCCAGGACAGGGGGCCTACGAGCAGTACTTC.

The V and J genes are TRBV19 and TRBJ1-2; 7 nucleotides line up with TRBD1. J lost 8 bases, V lost 6 bases, and 6 bases had no gene match. The CDR3 loop spans 12 amino acids. Germline lookup yields CDR1 LNHDA and CDR2 SQIVND (reference sequence). This chain's CDR3 is CASSPTGNGYTF. The DNA for the CDR3 is TGTGCCAGTAGCCCGACAGGGAACGGCTACACCTTC.

This clone was observed a single time. The chain carries TRBV19 and TRBJ1-1; 8 bases fit TRBD1. There are 17 residues in the CDR3. Per the germline V gene, CDR1 is LNHDA and CDR2 is SQIVND (reference sequence). The junction had 10 bases not matched to a gene; V was cut back by 2 bases and J by 2 bases. This CDR3 is CASSIPPRTGLNTEAFF. In DNA form, the CDR3 reads TGTGCCAGTAGTATACCTCCCCGGACAGGGCTTAACACTGAAGCTTTCTTT.

On this clone: At one end the junction does not follow the germline gene, possibly because of a read error. The J gene is TRBJ2-4, the V gene TRBV6-5, with 12 nucleotides matching TRBD2. This CDR3 contains 14 residues. Germline V gene lookup returns CDR1 MNHEY and CDR2 SVGAGI. The CDR3 bases are TGTGCCAGCAGTTACCGACTAGCGGGGGACCTTTTGTTCTTC. As protein: CASSYRLAGDLLFF.

The rearrangement uses TRBV7-2 and TRBJ2-7; TRBD2 matches at 7 bases. Germline CDR1 reads SGHTA; CDR2 reads FQGNSA. The junction had 11 bases not matched to a gene; V was cut back by 4 bases and J by 2 bases. The CDR3 length is 16 residues. CDR3 sequence: CASSSGGGFTPYEQYF. In DNA, the CDR3 is TGTGCCAGCAGCTCCGGCGGGGGATTCACCCCCTACGAGCAGTACTTC.

The CDR3 DNA reads as TGTGCCAGCGGGAGCTCCTACAATGAGCAGTTCTTC. This sequence encodes CASGSSYNEQFF. The V gene is TRBV2, the J gene TRBJ2-1; D perhaps matches TRBD2 (5 bases). Germline assignment: CDR1 SNHLY and CDR2 FYNNEI. This CDR3 region has 12 residues. V was shortened by 8 bases and J by 0 bases, with 5 bases between the two germline ends.

The V and J genes are TRBV6-5 and TRBJ1-1; D is unresolved. CDR1 and CDR2 from the germline V gene are MNHEY and SVGAGI. Trimming removed 2 bases from V and 1 base from J, with 5 bases in between. The CDR3 totals 13 residues. CDR3 nucleotide sequence: TGTGCCAGCAGTTACGGGCAGAACACTGAAGCTTTCTTT. This sequence encodes CASSYGQNTEAFF.